This T cell receptor beta chain was documented in a study of T-cell reconstitution after alpha-beta-depleted transplantation in children listed by TCRdb under 2016. Study-wide context: The study quantitatively tracked T-cell immune reconstitution after TCRalphabeta/CD19-depleted allogeneic hematopoietic cell transplantation in children using TCR repertoire profiling.

In its sample, this clonotype was seen many times. Its antigen remains unidentified. There are no base qualities to consult, and no much larger clone falls within one base. On the study overall, not on this receptor specifically: In some patients, the high TCRbeta diversity seen at day 60 was put down to recipient T cells and intrathymic progenitors that had survived conditioning. Apparently early alphabetaT-cell count recovery about two months after transplant reportedly relied on only several hundred rapidly expanded clones derived from non-depleted graft cells. Hyperexpanded clone frequencies declined over subsequent months; after one year, T-cell counts and TCRbeta diversity were mostly attributed to newly produced T cells.

The library was generated by PCR. TCRdb lists the instrument as Illumina HiSeq 2500. Molecular barcoding was employed in the preparation of TCR libraries, with unique molecular identifiers being used to normalize TCRbeta repertoire quantification. The public reads were reprocessed in TCRdb via fastp at Q25 and MiXCR, keeping in-frame beta chains. Each CDR3 protein appears once, grouped with its most common genes and DNA. This sample has about 160,000 distinct CDR3 sequences in its table, and 11% of those were observed once. The ten largest clones take up around 14% of the sample. The treatment or condition label on this specimen signifies: allogeneic hematopoietic cell transplantation with graft depleted of TCRalphabeta T cells and CD19 B cells. Transplant recipients were children who received TCRalphabeta/CD19-depleted allogeneic hematopoietic cell grafts. The sample in question was PBMCs, obtained before TCRalphabeta/CD19-depleted stem cell transplant. The source of this sequence is a boy aged 2-9 years with acute myeloid leukemia, due to receive a stem cell transplant.

The DNA reads TGCGCCAGCATGCGGGGGGGGACAGGGGACTTGTACAATGAGCAGTTCTTC. Its protein is CASMRGGTGDLYNEQFF. The rearrangement combines TRBV5-1 with TRBJ2-1, and TRBD1 may be the D gene, going by 10 matching bases. The V end loses 6 bases and the J end loses 4 bases, and a stretch of 23 bases separates them. The CDR3, cysteine through phenylalanine, is 17 amino acids long. The entry retains the CDR3 DNA only, 51 bases that are in frame from base 1. In the germline V gene, CDR1 corresponds to SGHRS and CDR2 to YFSETQ.